The 18 T cell receptor beta chains listed next were all sequenced from one sample in a study of vaccination and CD4 T cells after COVID-19. The Oncomine TCR Beta short-read assay was what sequenced the DNA obtained from cultured CD4+ T cells. TCRdb processed the PCR reads anew with MiXCR; each CDR3 protein has one entry. The sample has about 17,000 distinct CDR3 sequences, roughly 50% seen once. These receptors have no known antigen. Time point meaning: late sampling 161 to 241 days after vaccination in three convalescent patients. Regarding treatment: roughly ten-day PBMC culture with coronavirus spike peptide pools or control peptides (ViraFEST assay). The sample in question was CD4+ T cells from blood, cultured in vitro, obtained about 7 months after SARS-CoV-2 vaccination. The receptors here all came from a human donor who had recovered from COVID-19.

J is TRBJ1-1 and V is TRBV6-1, with a tentative D call TRBD1 (5 bases). Looked up from germline, CDR1 is MNHNS and CDR2 is SASEGT. Trimming stripped 6 bases from V and 10 bases from J, with 21 bases between. The CDR3 extends over 14 amino acids. The CDR3 coding sequence is TGTGCCAGCAGGTCCGACTACCGCCTCGGGGGAGCTTTCTTT. This codes for CASRSDYRLGGAFF.

This rearrangement joins TRBV20-1 to TRBJ1-6; TRBD1 might be the D (5 bases). The CDR3 loop spans 13 amino acids. The V end was cut by 6 bases, the J end by 6 bases, with 12 bases between. Germline loops: CDR1 DFQATT, CDR2 SNEGSKA (reference sequence). Here the CDR3 reads CSATGTGNSPLHF. CDR3 bases: TGCAGTGCCACCGGGACGGGTAATTCACCCCTCCACTTT.

The CDR3 DNA is TGTGCCAGCAGCAAAGGGCCAGGTTCCTACAATGAGCAGTTCTTC. It encodes CASSKGPGSYNEQFF. This chain connects TRBV21-1 to TRBJ2-1. TRBV21-1 is a known pseudogene. CDR3 length equals 15 residues.

This chain joins TRBV7-6 and TRBJ2-3; D is unresolved. With 0 bases removed from V and 0 bases from J, the gap between germline ends came to 10 bases. Germline V gene lookup returns CDR1 SGHVS and CDR2 FNYEAQ. The length of the CDR3 is 16 residues. CDR3 region: CASSLAGTTSTDTQYF. The CDR3 DNA follows: TGTGCCAGCAGCTTAGCGGGCACCACTAGCACAGATACGCAGTATTTT.

The chain employs TRBV5-4 and TRBJ2-5, with 7 bases that match TRBD1. Germline CDR1 is SGHNT and CDR2 is YYREEE (reference sequence). The V gene end was trimmed by 1 base and the J gene end by 2 bases; junction bases not matched to a gene: 5. This CDR3 is built from 15 residues. The CDR3 loop reads CASSLRSRGQETQYF. The CDR3 DNA reads TGTGCCAGCAGCTTGAGAAGCAGGGGGCAAGAGACCCAGTACTTC. Using reference TRBV5-4 and TRBJ2-5 for the parts outside the CDR3, the full variable domain is ETGVTQSPTHLIKTRGQQVTLRCSSQSGHNTVSWYQQALGQGPQFIFQYYREEENGRGNFPPRFSGLQFPNYSSELNVNALELDDSALYLCASSLRSRGQETQYFGPGTRLLVL.

The chain has TRBV20-1 and TRBJ2-7, with 8 positions matching TRBD1. Germline V gives CDR1 DFQATT, CDR2 SNEGSKA (reference sequence). This CDR3 contains 13 residues. V dropped 6 bases and J dropped 1; count of bases not matched to a gene: 5. The CDR3 DNA sequence: TGCAGTGCATGGACAGGGAGGTCCTACGAGCAGTACTTC. Translation gives CSAWTGRSYEQYF.

This clonotype appeared a few times. The chain uses TRBV5-4 and TRBJ1-2; D is possibly TRBD1 (5 bases). Per germline, CDR1 SGHNT and CDR2 YYREEE (reference sequence). The CDR3 loop spans 13 amino acids. V dropped 2 bases and J dropped 14 bases, with 19 bases sitting between them. The CDR3 reads CASSFPGQGRYTF. As DNA, the CDR3 is TGTGCCAGCAGCTTCCCAGGTCAGGGTCGGTATACCTTC. The whole variable domain, remainder taken from reference TRBV5-4 and TRBJ1-2, is ETGVTQSPTHLIKTRGQQVTLRCSSQSGHNTVSWYQQALGQGPQFIFQYYREEENGRGNFPPRFSGLQFPNYSSELNVNALELDDSALYLCASSFPGQGRYTFGSGTRLTVV.

The gene calls are TRBV6-1 and TRBJ2-7, with no clear D. Germline CDR1 MNHNS, CDR2 SASEGT. V lost 6 bases and J 8 bases, leaving 23 bases between the germline ends. The CDR3 has 15 residues. As DNA, the CDR3 is TGTGCCAGCAGCCGTCGGTCGAATCTACGAGAGAAGCAGTACTTC. It specifies CASSRRSNLREKQYF.

The V and J genes are TRBV20-1 and TRBJ2-3, with unresolved D. The V end was cut by 5 bases, the J end by 0 bases, with 9 bases between. Looked up from germline, CDR1 is DFQATT and CDR2 is SNEGSKA (reference sequence). This CDR3 is 13 amino acids long. CDR3 bases: TGCAGTGCTTTGCCCCGTAGCACAGATACGCAGTATTTT. It codes for CSALPRSTDTQYF.

By share, this clonotype counts as medium-sized (0.01 to 0.1%). The CDR3 is CASSVAGGATDTQYF. The CDR3 DNA reads TGTGCCAGCAGTGTAGCGGGAGGCGCCACAGATACGCAGTATTTT. The rearrangement uses TRBV6-4 and TRBJ2-3; 10 bases are a match to TRBD2. Germline loops: CDR1 MRHNA, CDR2 SNTAGT. CDR3 length equals 15 residues. Trimming took 4 bases from V and 2 from J; bases not matched to a gene: 3.

This clonotype appeared a few times. The V and J genes are TRBV6-5 and TRBJ2-1; TRBD2 aligns across 8 bases. The germline gives CDR1 MNHEY, CDR2 SVGAGI. The V gene end was trimmed by 0 bases and the J gene end by 5 bases; junction bases not matched to a gene: 9. This CDR3 is built from 17 residues. DNA of the CDR3: TGTGCCAGCAGTTACTCGTCGAGCGGGGGCCTTAACAATGAGCAGTTCTTC. Translation: CASSYSSSGGLNNEQFF.

The chain has TRBV15 and TRBJ2-7; 7 nucleotides line up with TRBD2. Trimming at V came to 3 bases and at J to 3 bases, leaving 2 bases not matched to a gene. Germline V gene sequence: CDR1 LNHNV, CDR2 YYDKDF (reference sequence). The CDR3 is 13 amino acids. CDR3 in amino acids: CATSRAGVYEQYF. The CDR3 region has the DNA TGTGCCACCAGCAGGGCGGGGGTCTACGAGCAGTACTTC.

V gene TRBV7-2 combines with J gene TRBJ1-5; D gene ambiguous. V was shortened by 1 base and J by 5 bases, with 6 bases between the two germline ends. The CDR3 runs 13 residues. The germline V gene has CDR1 SGHTA and CDR2 FQGNSA. CDR3 sequence: CASSLVDHQPQHF. The CDR3 DNA reads TGTGCCAGCAGCTTAGTGGACCATCAGCCCCAGCATTTT. Full variable domain (remainder filled in from reference TRBV7-2 and TRBJ1-5): GAGVSQSPSNKVTEKGKDVELRCDPISGHTALYWYRQSLGQGLEFLIYFQGNSAPDKSGLPSDRFSAERTGGSVSTLTIQRTQQEDSAVYLCASSLVDHQPQHFGDGTRLSIL.

The J gene is TRBJ1-5, the V gene TRBV27; possibly TRBD1 for D (5 bases). The V and J ends lost 2 bases and 2 bases respectively, with 10 bases between them. CDR3 length: 15 amino acids. Germline CDR1 MNHEY, CDR2 SMNVEV (reference sequence). CDR3 DNA sequence: TGTGCCAGCAGTTTACGGGGGTACGGCAATCAGCCCCAGCATTTT. Translation: CASSLRGYGNQPQHF.

For this clonotype: A read error may be the cause here, since a much bigger clone is one base away. Given the absence of the conserved phenylalanine or tryptophan at the CDR3 end, a read error is likely. The chain uses TRBV7-2 and TRBJ2-7, with D perhaps matching TRBD1 (6 bases). Germline V gene lookup returns CDR1 SGHTA and CDR2 FQGNSA. This CDR3 is built from 15 residues. V was trimmed by 5 bases and J by 2 bases, leaving 16 bases between them. The CDR3, as DNA: TGTGCCAGCAGCAATAGTAGGACAGCAACCTACGAGCAGTACTCC. This gives the protein CASSNSRTATYEQYS.

V and J are TRBV19 and TRBJ2-1; maybe TRBD2 (7 bases). Trimming removed 5 bases at V and 0 bases at J, with 11 bases between. Germline V gives CDR1 LNHDA, CDR2 SQIVND (reference sequence). This CDR3 comprises 15 residues. CDR3 protein: CASSWEGGSYNEQFF. CDR3 nucleotides: TGTGCCAGTAGTTGGGAGGGGGGCTCCTACAATGAGCAGTTCTTC. Together with reference TRBV19 and TRBJ2-1, the CDR3 gives the full variable domain: DGGITQSPKYLFRKEGQNVTLSCEQNLNHDAMYWYRQDPGQGLRLIYYSQIVNDFQKGDIAEGYSVSREKKESFPLTVTSAQKNPTAFYLCASSWEGGSYNEQFFGPGTRLTVL.

In its sample, this clonotype was seen a few times. This chain joins TRBV7-9 and TRBJ1-1, with 7 positions matching TRBD1. Germline CDR1 reads SEHNR; CDR2 reads FQNEAQ (reference sequence). The junction had 14 bases not matched to a gene; V was cut back by 3 bases and J by 1 base. The CDR3 spans 18 residues. CDR3 DNA: TGTGCCAGCAGCTTCCCCCTGGCAGGGGGGTTGGGGAACACTGAAGCTTTCTTT. Translation gives CASSFPLAGGLGNTEAFF.

The chain uses TRBV6-1 and TRBJ1-1, with TRBD1 matching 8 bases. CDR1 and CDR2 from the germline V gene are MNHNS and SASEGT. After removal of 4 bases from V and 5 bases from J, the junction contained 9 bases not matched to a gene. CDR3 length: 15 residues. CDR3 DNA: TGTGCCAGCAGTGCCCGACAGGGGCAGGGGACTGAAGCTTTCTTT. This codes for CASSARQGQGTEAFF.